This note documents a single TCR beta chain sequence. Its antigen is as yet unknown. These data come from a study of regulatory T cells in long-lasting Graves disease. Study-level background: Graves' cases, newly diagnosed, had used antithyroid drugs under 3 months. Overall study findings and caveats: TRBV28 was favored in persistent disease, as were TRBJ1-2 and TRBJ2-5. Shared public clonotypes totalled around 2,900 in persistent patients, compared with around 930 in new patients.

The CDR3 extends over 17 amino acids. Germline CDR1 reads MNHEY; CDR2 reads SVGEGT. Trimming cost V 0 bases and J 1 base, with 15 bases left between them. Time point given: newly diagnosed GD, antithyroid drugs for less than 3 months. With RNA extracted from PBMCs as input, the TCR library was made. Investigators prepared the TCR beta libraries by applying iRepertoire HTBI primers and Arm-PCR of CDR3 regions. TCRdb re-called the multiplex PCR reads with MiXCR, one entry per CDR3 protein. The sample has approximately 400,000 distinct CDR3 sequences; 15% are singletons. This material consisted of peripheral blood mononuclear cells (PBMCs), taken at new diagnosis, from a patient treated with antithyroid drugs. The chain carries TRBV6-2 or TRBV6-3 and TRBJ1-1, with no clear D. The TCR comes from a female donor with Graves disease. CDR3 in DNA: TGTGCCAGCAGTTACTCCAACGGGCGTGGTGCGAACACTGAAGCTTTCTTT. Protein sequence: CASSYSNGRGANTEAFF.